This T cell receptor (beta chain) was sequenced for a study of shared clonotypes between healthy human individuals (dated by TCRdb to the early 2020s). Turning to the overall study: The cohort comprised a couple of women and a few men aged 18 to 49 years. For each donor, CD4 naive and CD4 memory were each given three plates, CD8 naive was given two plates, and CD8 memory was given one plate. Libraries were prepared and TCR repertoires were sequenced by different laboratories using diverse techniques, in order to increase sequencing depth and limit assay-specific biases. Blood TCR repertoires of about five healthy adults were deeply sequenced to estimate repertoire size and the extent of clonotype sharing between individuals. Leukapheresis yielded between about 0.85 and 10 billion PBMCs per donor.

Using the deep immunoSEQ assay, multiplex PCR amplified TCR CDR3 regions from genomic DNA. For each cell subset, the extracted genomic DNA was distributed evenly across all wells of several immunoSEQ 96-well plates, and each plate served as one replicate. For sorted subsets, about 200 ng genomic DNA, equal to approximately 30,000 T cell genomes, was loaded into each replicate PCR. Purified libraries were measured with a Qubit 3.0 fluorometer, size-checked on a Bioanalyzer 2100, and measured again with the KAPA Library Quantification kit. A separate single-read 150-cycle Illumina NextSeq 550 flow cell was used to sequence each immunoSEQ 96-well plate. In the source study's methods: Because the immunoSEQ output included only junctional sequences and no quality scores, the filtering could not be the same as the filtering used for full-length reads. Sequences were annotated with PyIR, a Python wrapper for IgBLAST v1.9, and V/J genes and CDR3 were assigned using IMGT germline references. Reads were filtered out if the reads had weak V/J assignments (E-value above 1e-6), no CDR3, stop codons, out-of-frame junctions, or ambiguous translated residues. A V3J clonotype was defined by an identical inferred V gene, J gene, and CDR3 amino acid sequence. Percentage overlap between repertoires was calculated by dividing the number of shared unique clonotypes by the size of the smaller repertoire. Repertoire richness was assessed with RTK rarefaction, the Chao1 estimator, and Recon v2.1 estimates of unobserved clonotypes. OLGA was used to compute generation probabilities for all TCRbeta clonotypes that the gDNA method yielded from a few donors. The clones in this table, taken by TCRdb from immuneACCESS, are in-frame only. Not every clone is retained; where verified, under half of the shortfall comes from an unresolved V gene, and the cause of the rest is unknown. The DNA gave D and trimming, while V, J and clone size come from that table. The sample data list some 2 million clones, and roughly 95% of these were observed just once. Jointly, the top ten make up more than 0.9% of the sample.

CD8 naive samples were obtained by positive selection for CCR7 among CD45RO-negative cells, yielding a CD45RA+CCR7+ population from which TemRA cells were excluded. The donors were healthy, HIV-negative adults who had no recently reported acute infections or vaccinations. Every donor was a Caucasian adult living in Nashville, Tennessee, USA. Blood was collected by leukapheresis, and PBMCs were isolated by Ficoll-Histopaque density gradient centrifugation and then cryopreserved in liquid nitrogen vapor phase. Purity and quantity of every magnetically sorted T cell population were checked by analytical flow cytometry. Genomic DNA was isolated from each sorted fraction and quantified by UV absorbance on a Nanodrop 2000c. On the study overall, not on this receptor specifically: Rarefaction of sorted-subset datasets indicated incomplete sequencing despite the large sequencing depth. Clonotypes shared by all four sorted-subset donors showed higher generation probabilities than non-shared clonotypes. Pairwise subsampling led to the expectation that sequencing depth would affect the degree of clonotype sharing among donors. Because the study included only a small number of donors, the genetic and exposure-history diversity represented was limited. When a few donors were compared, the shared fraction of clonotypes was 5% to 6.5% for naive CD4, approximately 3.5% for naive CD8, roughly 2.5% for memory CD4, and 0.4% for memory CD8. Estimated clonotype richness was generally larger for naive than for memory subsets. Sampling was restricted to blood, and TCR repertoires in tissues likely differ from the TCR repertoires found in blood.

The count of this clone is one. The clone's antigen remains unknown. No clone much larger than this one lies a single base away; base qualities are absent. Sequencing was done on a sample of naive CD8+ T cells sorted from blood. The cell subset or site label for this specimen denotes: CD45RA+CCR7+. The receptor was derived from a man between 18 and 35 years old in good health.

The CDR3: CASSLGHGTYEQYF. The nucleotides are TGTGCCAGCAGCTTAGGCCACGGCACCTACGAGCAGTACTTC. The chain couples TRBV13 to TRBJ2-7; there is no confident call for the D gene. Looking up the germline V gene (reference sequence) yields CDR1 PRHDT and CDR2 FYEKMQ. V gives up 0 bases and J gives up 2 bases, and the segment between their germline ends measures 8 bases. Reading from cysteine to phenylalanine, the CDR3 counts 14 amino acids. Left in the record is the CDR3 DNA by itself, 42 bases read in frame from the first base.